Following are 14 T cell receptor beta chains from one sample sequenced in a study of T cells in Graves' hyperthyroidism and ophthalmopathy. The CDR3 regions of TCR beta were amplified from RNA transcripts. Using the HTBI primer set, a first-round RT-PCR was run on the TCR CDR3. TCRdb re-called the multiplex PCR reads with MiXCR, one entry per CDR3 protein. The data contain around 580,000 distinct CDR3 sequences, over 15% of them seen just once; the ten biggest clones take up under 20%. Sequenced sample: blood. These TCRs come from a woman younger than 30 with Graves' hyperthyroidism.

The CDR3 sequence: CAWSVGDSRNTEAFF. Written as DNA, the CDR3 is TGTGCCTGGAGTGTAGGGGACAGCCGAAACACTGAAGCTTTCTTT. The chain combines TRBV30 with TRBJ1-1, with 7 nucleotides matching TRBD1. This CDR3 comprises 15 residues. Germline V gene data show CDR1 as GTSNPN and CDR2 as SVGIG (reference sequence). V was clipped by 0 bases and J by 2 bases; unmatched bases: 6.

This chain links TRBV7-9 with TRBJ1-4, with TRBD1 matching over 7 bases. The germline gives CDR1 SEHNR, CDR2 FQNEAQ (reference sequence). CDR3 length equals 16 residues. The J segment lost 7 bases and the V segment lost 4 bases, leaving 12 bases of the junction unmatched. CDR3 amino acids: CASSSEEGRQGEKLFF. CDR3 DNA: TGTGCCAGCAGCTCCGAGGAAGGGAGACAGGGTGAAAAACTGTTTTTT.

This clonotype was counted a few times. This chain joins TRBV2 and TRBJ2-5; 9 bases are shared with TRBD1. The V and J ends lost 6 bases and 1 base, in that order; junction bases with no gene match: 9. Germline CDR1 SNHLY, CDR2 FYNNEI. This CDR3 spans 16 amino acids. DNA for the CDR3: TGTGCCAGCAGATTACAGGGGGCTACCATCCAAGAGACCCAGTACTTC. Encoded protein: CASRLQGATIQETQYF.

This clonotype was picked up many times. CDR3 residues: CSAPPQSSGRARRKYTDTQYF. Here the CDR3 DNA reads TGCAGTGCTCCACCTCAAAGTAGCGGGAGGGCCCGGAGGAAGTACACAGATACGCAGTATTTT. The chain recombines TRBV20-1 with TRBJ2-3, with 11 bases aligning to TRBD2. V lost 5 bases, J lost 2 bases, and 24 bases stayed unmatched. The CDR3 loop spans 21 amino acids. The germline gives CDR1 DFQATT, CDR2 SNEGSKA (reference sequence).

Comment on this clonotype: A much bigger clone sits one base away, suggesting this may be a read error. The V call is TRBV20-1, the J call TRBJ1-5; 7 nucleotides line up with TRBD1. The germline V gene encodes CDR1 DFQATT and CDR2 SNEGSKA (reference sequence). The CDR3 extends over 14 amino acids. The CDR3 nucleotides are TGCAGTGCTAGCCGACAGGGAGTTAGTCAGCCCCAGCGTTTT. Its protein is CSASRQGVSQPQRF.

This clonotype was recorded once. This may arise from a read error, as a much more abundant clone is one base away. The chain uses TRBV15 and TRBJ2-1, with D uncertain. There are 15 residues in the CDR3. Trimming shortened V by 1 base and J by 5 bases, and 12 bases separated the two germline ends. Germline V gives CDR1 LNHNV, CDR2 YYDKDF (reference sequence). The CDR3, as DNA: TGTGCCACCAGCAGAGGCGATCCTTTCCACAATGAGCAGTTCTTC. This codes for CATSRGDPFHNEQFF.

At least ten counts were recorded for this clonotype. The chain links TRBV10-3 to TRBJ1-2, with TRBD1 matching 8 bases. The CDR3 runs 13 residues. Germline lookup yields CDR1 ENHRY and CDR2 SYGVKD. V was pared by 6 bases and J by 4 bases, with 4 bases of the junction left unmatched. In DNA, the CDR3 is TGTGCCATCAGGGACAGGGAGATCTATGGCTACACCTTC. Translation: CAIRDREIYGYTF.

The V and J genes are TRBV28 and TRBJ2-7; either TRBD1 or TRBD2 may supply D (5 bases each). V lost 5 bases to trimming and J lost 3 bases, with 11 bases between them. Looked up from germline, CDR1 is MDHEN and CDR2 is SYDVKM. The CDR3 is 13 amino acids. CDR3 region: CASSAGTGYEQYF. CDR3 DNA: TGTGCCAGCAGTGCCGGGACGGGCTACGAGCAGTACTTC.

V usage is TRBV18 and J usage is TRBJ1-1; D uncertain. Germline V gene lookup returns CDR1 KGHSH and CDR2 LQKENI. The CDR3 is made up of 15 amino acids. The V and J ends lost 1 base and 1 base respectively, with 10 bases between them. The CDR3 loop is CASSPLTDPNTEAFF. The CDR3 DNA reads as TGTGCCAGCTCACCACTAACAGACCCGAACACTGAAGCTTTCTTT.

The table lists this clonotype with a few counts. The CDR3 DNA reads as TGTGCCAGCAGAACGACAGGGGGCTTTCAGCCCCAGCATTTT. The encoded protein is CASRTTGGFQPQHF. The chain joins TRBV27 to TRBJ1-5; 10 nucleotides line up with TRBD1. CDR3 length: 14 amino acids. Germline V CDR1 and CDR2: MNHEY, SMNVEV (reference sequence). V was clipped by 6 bases and J by 6 bases; unmatched bases: 5.

In this sample, this clonotype turned up many times. The rearrangement uses TRBV20-1 and TRBJ1-2; 12 bases align to TRBD1. J gave up 14 bases and V 4 bases, and 8 bases lay outside the gene matches. This CDR3 contains 12 residues. The germline V gene encodes CDR1 DFQATT and CDR2 SNEGSKA (reference sequence). CDR3 sequence: CSAMGQGARTTF. The CDR3, as DNA: TGCAGTGCTATGGGACAGGGGGCGCGTACTACCTTC.

The V and J genes are TRBV6-1 and TRBJ1-5, with no clear D. The CDR3 has 15 amino acids. From germline, CDR1 is MNHNS and CDR2 SASEGT. V was cut by 6 bases and J by 0 bases, with 12 bases left in between. The CDR3 region has the DNA TGTGCCAGCAGCAGATCAGTTTATAGCAATCAGCCCCAGCATTTT. Protein sequence: CASSRSVYSNQPQHF.

This clonotype was seen a few times. The J gene is TRBJ2-7, the V gene TRBV24-1; the D call may be TRBD1 or TRBD2 (5 bases each). The V gene's germline CDR1 is KGHDR and CDR2 SFDVKD. The CDR3 consists of 14 residues. Trimming removed 4 bases at V and 3 bases at J, with 12 bases between. CDR3 coding DNA: TGTGCCACCAGTGAACGGGACGCGGGCTACGAGCAGTACTTC. Its protein is CATSERDAGYEQYF.

This clonotype came up many times. The gene calls are TRBV2 and TRBJ2-2, with D hard to call. CDR3 length equals 11 residues. Germline CDR1 reads SNHLY; CDR2 reads FYNNEI. The ends were cut back, 6 bases at V and 1 base at J, with 0 bases in the middle. The CDR3 region is CASRNTGELFF. In nucleotides, the CDR3 is TGTGCCAGCAGGAACACCGGGGAGCTGTTTTTT.